This T cell receptor beta chain was identified during a study of cytomegalovirus exposure and HLA in healthy donors. At the level of the study: Earlier, 100 million or so unique TCR beta sequences were recovered from roughly 180 million T cells by an analysis. The study, taken as a whole, reports: Within a later analysis, the majority of CMV-associated TCR beta chains appeared HLA-restricted.

The CDR3 covers 14 residues. Per the germline V gene, CDR1 is SEHNR and CDR2 is FQNEAQ (reference sequence). Deletions cut 5 bases from V and 0 bases from J, with 8 bases between. 60 Vbeta and 13 Jbeta primers were used in PCR. Source study methods: An analysis performed later counted about 80 million unique TCR beta chains (roughly 10 million of them shared). Produced via immunoSEQ multiplex PCR; TCRdb's table is partial and in-frame only. For V, J and clone size, that table is used; D and trimming come from the DNA. The sample shows approximately 70,000 clones, around 77% of them seen only once. Each donor was healthy, and each was a bone marrow donor. On this clone: Its antigen remains unidentified.

This TCR derives from a man in his fifties or sixties in good health and CMV-seronegative. The chain recombines TRBV7-9 with TRBJ1-3; possible D gene TRBD1, 5 bases. What was sequenced was PBMCs. CDR3 sequence reads: CASSRQNSGNTIYF. The CDR3 coding sequence is TGTGCCAGCAGCCGACAGAACTCTGGAAACACCATATATTTT. The variable domain in full, completed from reference TRBV7-9 and TRBJ1-3, reads DTGVSQNPRHKITKRGQNVTFRCDPISEHNRLYWYRQTLGQGPEFLTYFQNEAQLEKSRLLSDRFSAERPKGSFSTLEIQRTEQGDSAMYLCASSRQNSGNTIYFGEGSWLTVV.